The 29 T cell receptor beta chains below all came from one sample that was sequenced in a study of early T cells in non-severe SARS-CoV-2 infection. TCRdb re-analysed the 5' RACE reads in MiXCR, keeping a single row per CDR3 protein. The sample lists roughly 50,000 distinct CDR3 sequences, about 8.2% seen once, with 9.4% in the top ten. Sequencing was carried out using whole blood. Every receptor here comes from an adult who was a healthcare worker with PCR-confirmed SARS-CoV-2 infection or an uninfected control (not recorded which).

This chain connects TRBV28 to TRBJ1-4; D call uncertain. Between the trimmed V and J ends, which lost 1 base and 4 bases, there was a span of 10 bases. This CDR3 region has 15 residues. Germline CDR1 MDHEN, CDR2 SYDVKM. CDR3 in amino acids: CASSLFVGFNEKLFF. CDR3 nucleotides: TGTGCCAGCAGTTTATTCGTGGGTTTTAATGAAAAACTGTTTTTT.

The genes are TRBV29-1 and TRBJ2-7; a possible D gene is TRBD2 (6 bases). This CDR3 comprises 12 residues. Germline V gives CDR1 SQVTM, CDR2 ANQGSEA. The CDR3 nucleotides are TGCAGTGGGGGAGGCGGCCCCGAGGGGCAGTACTTC. It codes for CSGGGGPEGQYF.

This clonotype was detected ten times or more. V usage is TRBV20-1 and J usage is TRBJ2-5, with 7 nucleotides matching TRBD2. The germline CDR1 and CDR2 sequences are DFQATT and SNEGSKA (reference sequence). The V gene end was trimmed by 3 bases and the J gene end by 4 bases; junction bases not matched to a gene: 2. The CDR3 runs 12 residues. CDR3 nucleotide sequence: TGCAGTGCTAGCCGCGGGGGAGAGACCCAGTACTTC. It codes for CSASRGGETQYF.

This clonotype was picked up many times. The chain combines TRBV2 with TRBJ2-7; D remains ambiguous. The V gene's germline CDR1 is SNHLY and CDR2 FYNNEI. Deletions cut 4 bases from V and 4 bases from J, with 8 bases between. The CDR3 runs 12 residues. The CDR3 here is CASSVHGYEQYF. The DNA for the CDR3 is TGTGCCAGCAGTGTACACGGTTACGAGCAGTACTTC. The full variable domain, its missing parts supplied by reference TRBV2 and TRBJ2-7, is EPEVTQTPSHQVTQMGQEVILRCVPISNHLYFYWYRQILGQKVEFLVSFYNNEISEKSEIFDDQFSVERPDGSNFTLKIRSTKLEDSAMYFCASSVHGYEQYFGPGTRLTVT.

The V call is TRBV6-1, the J call TRBJ2-1; D ambiguous. Trimming left V 2 bases short and J 7 bases short, with 6 bases between. This CDR3 has 12 residues. Germline CDR1 MNHNS, CDR2 SASEGT. Here the CDR3 DNA reads TGTGCCAGCAGTGAATTGGGGAATGAGCAGTTCTTC. This codes for CASSELGNEQFF.

Remarks on this clonotype: This may be a read error, as it is one base from a much larger clone. The CDR3 reads CATSSGGTNEQFF. CDR3 nucleotides: TGTGCCACCAGCTCCGGGGGGACCAATGAGCAGTTCTTC. The J gene is TRBJ2-1, the V gene TRBV24-1; 7 bases fit TRBD2. This CDR3 is 13 amino acids long. Germline V gene sequence: CDR1 KGHDR, CDR2 SFDVKD. V lost 7 bases and J lost 6; bases outside the gene matches: 5.

The rearrangement joins TRBV5-5 to TRBJ2-7, with a tentative D call TRBD1 (6 bases). V lost 5 bases, J lost 9 bases, and 12 bases lay in between. The length of the CDR3 is 11 residues. Germline V lookup: CDR1 SGHKS, CDR2 YYEKEE (reference sequence). DNA for the CDR3: TGTGCCAGCAGTCCAGGGGATGTGCAGTACTTC. This encodes CASSPGDVQYF.

This clonotype was detected a few times. The gene calls are TRBV27 and TRBJ2-3, with 10 bases fitting TRBD2. The CDR3 loop spans 15 amino acids. Germline V lookup: CDR1 MNHEY, CDR2 SMNVEV (reference sequence). The chain's CDR3 is CAVSAGGLVGDTQYF. The CDR3 region has the DNA TGTGCAGTGTCAGCGGGGGGGCTTGTAGGAGATACGCAGTATTTT.

In its sample, this clonotype was seen many times. This chain connects TRBV5-5 to TRBJ1-6; D remains unclear. The CDR3 spans 15 residues. V dropped 0 bases and J dropped 0 bases, with 4 bases sitting between them. Per germline, CDR1 SGHKS and CDR2 YYEKEE (reference sequence). In nucleotides, the CDR3 is TGTGCCAGCAGCTTGGGAAGCTCCTATAATTCACCCCTCCACTTT. This translates into CASSLGSSYNSPLHF.

This clonotype was observed many times. The V and J genes are TRBV12-3 or TRBV12-4 and TRBJ2-5; 7 bases line up with TRBD1. The CDR3 consists of 14 residues. J lost 1 base, V lost 6 bases, and 5 bases had no gene match. This chain's CDR3 is CASSEPGGQETQYF. The DNA of the CDR3 is TGTGCCAGCAGCGAACCAGGGGGCCAAGAGACCCAGTACTTC.

Ten or more counts support this clonotype. The V call is TRBV29-1, the J call TRBJ1-6, with 8 bases aligning to TRBD1. The length of the CDR3 is 12 residues. Trimming at V came to 4 bases and at J to 7 bases, leaving 0 bases not matched to a gene. Germline CDR1 is SQVTM and CDR2 is ANQGSEA. Here the CDR3 DNA reads TGCAGCGTTGGGGACAGGAATTCACCCCTCCACTTT. Residues: CSVGDRNSPLHF.

This clonotype was observed at least ten times. Mismatch with germline at one junction end may stem from a read error. Here the CDR3 reads CATSQPGEAGELFF. The CDR3 DNA sequence: TGTGCCACCAGTCAGCCAGGGGAGGCCGGGGAGCTTTTTTTT. The chain recombines TRBV24-1 with TRBJ2-2, with D perhaps given as TRBD1 or TRBD2 (6 bases each). CDR1 is KGHDR and CDR2 is SFDVKD in the germline V gene. CDR3 size: 14 residues.

This clonotype was detected only a few times. Written as DNA, the CDR3 is TGTGCCAGCAGCCCGGGGGGATCGTACCAAGAGACCCAGTACTTC. Translating gives CASSPGGSYQETQYF. This chain links TRBV5-4 with TRBJ2-5, with 7 bases identical to TRBD2. Trimming cost V 4 bases and J 0 bases; bases outside gene matches: 6. From germline, CDR1 is SGHNT and CDR2 YYREEE (reference sequence). This CDR3 region has 15 residues.

This clonotype was counted between two and nine times. The V call is TRBV6-5, the J call TRBJ2-4; 8 bases align to TRBD2. This CDR3 has 12 residues. The V and J ends lost 6 bases and 9 bases, in that order; junction bases with no gene match: 4. The germline CDR1 and CDR2 sequences are MNHEY and SVGAGI. The CDR3 nucleotides read TGTGCCAGCAGCTCCGGGGGGGGCATTCAGTACTTC. Translating gives CASSSGGGIQYF.

V is TRBV28 and J is TRBJ1-5, with unresolved D. This CDR3 contains 13 residues. CDR1 is MDHEN, CDR2 SYDVKM, per germline. The V gene lost 7 bases and the J gene lost 4 bases, with 11 bases spanning the gap. CDR3 loop: CASTGTRNQPQHF. The CDR3 nucleotides are TGTGCCAGCACGGGAACCCGAAATCAGCCCCAGCATTTT.

This clonotype was found many times. This chain uses TRBV30 with TRBJ2-2; D remains unclear. This CDR3 contains 14 residues. Looked up from germline, CDR1 is GTSNPN and CDR2 is SVGIG (reference sequence). V dropped 0 bases and J dropped 2 bases, with 7 bases sitting between them. CDR3 residues: CAWSVLDNTGELFF. The CDR3 nucleotides are TGTGCCTGGAGTGTTCTTGACAACACCGGGGAGCTGTTTTTT. Filled out from reference TRBV30 and TRBJ2-2, the complete variable domain reads SQTIHQWPATLVQPVGSPLSLECTVEGTSNPNLYWYRQAAGRGLQLLFYSVGIGQISSEVPQNLSASRPQDRQFILSSKKLLLSDSGFYLCAWSVLDNTGELFFGEGSRLTVL.

This chain links TRBV10-3 with TRBJ1-1, with TRBD1 as a possible D gene (5 bases). CDR1 ENHRY and CDR2 SYGVKD come from the germline V gene. V was cut by 1 base and J by 4 bases, with 7 bases left in between. This CDR3 contains 13 residues. DNA for the CDR3: TGTGCCATCAGTGAGTGGGACGGCACTGAAGCTTTCTTT. Translating gives CAISEWDGTEAFF.

This clonotype was observed a few times. V usage is TRBV19 and J usage is TRBJ2-7, with D tentatively TRBD2 (5 bases). The CDR3 contains 16 residues. Trimming left V 7 bases short and J 3 bases short, with 22 bases between. From germline, CDR1 is LNHDA and CDR2 SQIVND (reference sequence). The CDR3 DNA reads as TGTGCCAGTAATCCTAACAGCCGACTACCCCGCTACGAGCAGTACTTC. This gives the protein CASNPNSRLPRYEQYF.

In this sample, this clonotype turned up a few times. This chain links TRBV6-1 with TRBJ2-3; unclear D gene. The CDR3 length is 13 residues. Trimming took off 6 bases at V and 1 base at J, with 8 bases between the two ends. The V gene's germline CDR1 is MNHNS and CDR2 SASEGT. The chain's CDR3 is CASRGYGTDTQYF. CDR3 nucleotides: TGTGCCAGCAGGGGCTATGGCACAGATACGCAGTATTTT.

This clonotype was detected many times. This chain connects TRBV11-2 to TRBJ2-1, with D unresolved. The length of the CDR3 is 13 residues. V lost 4 bases and J 7 bases, leaving 11 bases between the germline ends. Germline assignment: CDR1 SGHAT and CDR2 FQNNGV. The CDR3 region is CASSSARGNEQFF. CDR3 nucleotides: TGTGCCAGCAGCTCGGCACGCGGTAATGAGCAGTTCTTC.

The rearrangement joins TRBV6-6 to TRBJ2-4, with 7 bases identical to TRBD1. CDR3 length equals 12 residues. CDR1 is MNHNY and CDR2 is SVGAGI in the germline V gene (reference sequence). V lost 7 bases, J lost 6 bases, and 3 bases stayed unmatched. The CDR3 DNA is TGTGCCAGCAAATGGGACAGAAACATTCAGTACTTC. It yields the protein CASKWDRNIQYF.

The sample holds many counts of this clonotype. J is TRBJ2-2 and V is TRBV7-3; 9 bases match TRBD1. CDR1 is SGHTA and CDR2 is FQGTGA in the germline V gene. The CDR3 consists of 17 residues. Losses at the gene ends were 4 bases for V and 2 bases for J; bases not matched to a gene: 8. DNA for the CDR3: TGTGCCAGCAGCTACCTAAAGGGACAGGGAAACACCGGGGAGCTGTTTTTT. Its translation: CASSYLKGQGNTGELFF.

This clonotype was picked up a small number of times. The gene calls are TRBV2 and TRBJ2-2, with TRBD1 matching 8 bases. The germline V gene encodes CDR1 SNHLY and CDR2 FYNNEI. J gave up 2 bases and V 6 bases, and 2 bases lay outside the gene matches. The CDR3 is made up of 14 amino acids. The CDR3 DNA reads TGTGCCAGCAGAGGACAGGGTAACACCGGGGAGCTGTTTTTT. Protein product: CASRGQGNTGELFF.

In regard to this clonotype: This may stem from a read error, because a much larger clone lies one nucleotide away. This chain links TRBV28 with TRBJ1-5, with D maybe TRBD1 (5 bases). The CDR3 has 17 residues. The germline V gene has CDR1 MDHEN and CDR2 SYDVKM. The CDR3: CVSSARGRGLSNQPQHF. In nucleotides, the CDR3 is TGTGTCAGCAGTGCGAGGGGCCGCGGACTTAGCAATCAGCCCCAGCATTTT.

The gene calls are TRBV20-1 and TRBJ2-7; possible D gene TRBD2, 6 bases. Trimming shortened V by 5 bases and J by 2 bases, and 16 bases separated the two germline ends. CDR1 and CDR2 from the germline V gene are DFQATT and SNEGSKA (reference sequence). The CDR3 is made up of 14 amino acids. The DNA of the CDR3 is TGCAGTGCTTCCCGGGACTCCAGGACCTACGAGCAGTACTTC. Protein product: CSASRDSRTYEQYF.

This clonotype was observed many times. The chain recombines TRBV15 with TRBJ1-5, with D maybe TRBD1 (5 bases). V lost 4 bases and J 6 bases, leaving 22 bases between the germline ends. The germline V gene has CDR1 LNHNV and CDR2 YYDKDF (reference sequence). This CDR3 spans 17 amino acids. CDR3 sequence: CATSTPPAGPGVQPQHF. In nucleotides, the CDR3 is TGTGCCACCAGCACTCCTCCCGCAGGGCCGGGAGTTCAGCCCCAGCATTTT.

This clonotype was counted ten times or more. The chain carries TRBV28 and TRBJ1-2, with TRBD1 matching over 10 bases. Trimming cost V 6 bases and J 2 bases; bases outside gene matches: 6. Germline V CDR1 and CDR2: MDHEN, SYDVKM. There are 15 residues in the CDR3. This CDR3 reads CASRGDRGQNYGYTF. CDR3 DNA: TGTGCCAGCAGGGGGGACAGGGGCCAGAACTATGGCTACACCTTC.

CDR3 region: CASRSFGQGHNYGYTF. The CDR3 nucleotides read TGTGCCAGCAGATCGTTCGGACAGGGGCATAACTATGGCTACACCTTC. The J gene is TRBJ1-2, the V gene TRBV27; 9 bases match TRBD1. This CDR3 comprises 16 residues. With 6 bases clipped from V and 1 base from J, the junction kept 9 bases outside the gene matches. In germline, CDR1 is MNHEY, CDR2 SMNVEV (reference sequence).

This clonotype was seen repeatedly, ten times or more. This rearrangement joins TRBV7-2 to TRBJ1-1; D possibly corresponds to TRBD1 (5 bases). The CDR3 contains 15 residues. Germline-derived CDR1 and CDR2 are SGHTA and FQGNSA. With 1 base removed from V and 1 base from J, the gap between germline ends came to 10 bases. CDR3 loop: CASSLVPTGNTEAFF. In nucleotides, the CDR3 is TGTGCCAGCAGCTTAGTCCCCACAGGGAACACTGAAGCTTTCTTT.